The next 20 T cell receptor beta chains were all read from a single sample in a study of shared clonotypes between healthy human individuals (dated by TCRdb to 2020 to 2022). The library came from the immunoSEQ multiplex PCR assay. TCRdb obtained this table from immuneACCESS and retained in-frame rearrangements with V and J assigned. These tables miss some clones; where compared with another copy, unresolved V genes account for less than half of the shortfall, and the remainder is unexplained. The sample profile shows about 1.5 million clones; 95% to 99% of them were found once. The ten largest make up less than 0.55% of the sample. The sequencing sample was made of naive CD4+ T cells sorted from blood. The cell subset or site label here, explained by the study, means: CD45RA+ positively selected. Receptors originate from a man aged 25 to 45 in good health.

V gene TRBV5-1 combines with J gene TRBJ2-3; 10 bases match TRBD2. The CDR3 sequence is 15 residues long. Germline assignment: CDR1 SGHRS and CDR2 YFSETQ. With 2 bases clipped from V and 5 bases from J, the junction kept 5 bases outside the gene matches. The CDR3 DNA follows: TGCGCCAGCAGCTTTGGACTAGCGGACGGAGATACGCAGTATTTT. Its translation is CASSFGLADGDTQYF.

The V gene is TRBV29-1, the J gene TRBJ1-2, with TRBD1 identical over 8 bases. The ends lost 4 bases at V and 4 bases at J; junction bases unmatched: 11. Per germline, CDR1 SQVTM and CDR2 ANQGSEA. This CDR3 has 15 residues. The DNA for the CDR3 is TGCAGCGTTGGCAATGGACAGGGAATCTCCTATGGCTACACCTTC. Encoded protein: CSVGNGQGISYGYTF.

On this clone itself: The same CDR3 also results from other DNA sequences found in this sample. This chain links TRBV5-1 with TRBJ2-6; D ambiguous. This CDR3 is 15 amino acids long. V was pared by 0 bases and J by 0 bases, with 4 bases between. Germline-derived CDR1 and CDR2 are SGHRS and YFSETQ. CDR3 in amino acids: CASSLVISGANVLTF. Written as DNA, the CDR3 is TGCGCCAGCAGCTTGGTTATCTCTGGGGCCAACGTCCTGACTTTC.

Concerning this clone: The sample contains more than one DNA sequence encoding this CDR3. The rearrangement uses TRBV2 and TRBJ2-5; D unresolved. The CDR3 has 12 residues. Trimming shortened V by 3 bases and J by 2 bases, and 4 bases separated the two germline ends. Germline values: CDR1 SNHLY, CDR2 FYNNEI. Here the CDR3 DNA reads TGTGCCAGCAGTGAGGGGCAAGAGACCCAGTACTTC. Its protein is CASSEGQETQYF.

V gene TRBV10-1 combines with J gene TRBJ1-4; TRBD1 matches at 7 bases. Germline V CDR1 and CDR2: WNHNN, SYGVQD (reference sequence). The CDR3 has 15 amino acids. V trimming: 3 bases; J trimming: 8 bases; junction bases outside the gene matches: 9. The DNA of the CDR3 is TGCGCCAGCAGTGAAGGAGGGGACAGTGAAGAAAAACTGTTTTTT. This encodes CASSEGGDSEEKLFF.

The rearrangement uses TRBV28 and TRBJ1-5; D is uncertain. Trimming pared 3 bases from V and 8 bases from J, leaving 17 bases between. There are 15 residues in the CDR3. Germline CDR1 MDHEN, CDR2 SYDVKM. CDR3 residues: CASSLTRPGEEPQHF. As DNA, the CDR3 is TGTGCCAGCAGTTTGACAAGGCCGGGTGAGGAGCCCCAGCATTTT. Drawing the rest from reference TRBV28 and TRBJ1-5, the complete variable domain is DVKVTQSSRYLVKRTGEKVFLECVQDMDHENMFWYRQDPGLGLRLIYFSYDVKMKEKGDIPEGYSVSREKKERFSLILESASTNQTSMYLCASSLTRPGEEPQHFGDGTRLSIL.

The chain recombines TRBV6-4 with TRBJ2-2; 8 bases fit TRBD2. The J segment lost 7 bases and the V segment lost 4 bases, leaving 2 bases of the junction unmatched. Germline CDR1 is MRHNA and CDR2 is SNTAGT. The CDR3 totals 13 residues. CDR3 DNA: TGTGCCAGCAGTGTAGCGGGGTACGGGGAGCTGTTTTTT. Encoded protein: CASSVAGYGELFF.

The V call is TRBV6-5, the J call TRBJ2-7; 7 positions agree with TRBD2. The germline V gene has CDR1 MNHEY and CDR2 SVGAGI. This CDR3 region has 14 residues. J gave up 4 bases and V 6 bases, and 9 bases lay outside the gene matches. Here the CDR3 DNA reads TGTGCCAGCAGAAGCCCTAGCGGCCCATACGAGCAGTACTTC. It codes for CASRSPSGPYEQYF.

V and J are TRBV29-1 and TRBJ2-3; 7 nucleotides line up with TRBD1. The CDR3 covers 14 residues. The ends lost 6 bases at V and 2 bases at J; junction bases unmatched: 8. CDR1 and CDR2 (germline): SQVTM, ANQGSEA. In nucleotides, the CDR3 is TGCAGCGTCGGTAGGACAGGCTACACAGATACGCAGTATTTT. Translated: CSVGRTGYTDTQYF.

The chain has TRBV28 and TRBJ2-7, with 11 nucleotides matching TRBD2. CDR1 and CDR2 (germline): MDHEN, SYDVKM. After removal of 6 bases from V and 5 bases from J, the junction contained 12 bases not matched to a gene. The CDR3 loop spans 16 amino acids. CDR3 bases: TGTGCCAGCAGACTAGCGGGGGCCAACCAGGTCCACGAGCAGTACTTC. As protein: CASRLAGANQVHEQYF.

The chain couples TRBV5-5 to TRBJ1-3; D gene ambiguous. From germline, CDR1 is SGHKS and CDR2 YYEKEE (reference sequence). The ends were cut back, 0 bases at V and 1 base at J, with 11 bases in the middle. This CDR3 contains 16 residues. The CDR3 here is CASSLVQAHSGNTIYF. In DNA, the CDR3 is TGTGCCAGCAGCTTGGTCCAGGCGCATTCTGGAAACACCATATATTTT.

This chain uses TRBV15 with TRBJ2-3, with 10 bases lining up with TRBD1. CDR1 is LNHNV and CDR2 is YYDKDF in the germline V gene (reference sequence). Unmatched junction bases numbered 0, after V lost 8 bases and J lost 1 base. The CDR3 contains 13 residues. This chain's CDR3 is CATGTGGTDTQYF. As DNA, the CDR3 is TGTGCCACCGGGACAGGGGGCACAGATACGCAGTATTTT.

This chain joins TRBV19 and TRBJ2-1, with D uncertain. The V end lost 10 bases, the J end lost 0 bases, and 16 bases lay between the germline ends. From germline, CDR1 is LNHDA and CDR2 SQIVND (reference sequence). The CDR3 is 15 amino acids. CDR3 nucleotide sequence: TGTGCCACCTCCCCTTATGCGAGCTCCTACAATGAGCAGTTCTTC. Its translation: CATSPYASSYNEQFF.

CDR3 nucleotide sequence: TGTGCCTCCCCGGGGGGAGTTGGCCTGAGAGGCGGGGAGCTGTTTTTT. Protein: CASPGGVGLRGGELFF. The V gene is TRBV7-9, the J gene TRBJ2-2; 7 bases line up with TRBD2. This CDR3 has 16 residues. V was clipped by 11 bases and J by 7 bases; unmatched bases: 19. Germline CDR1 is SEHNR and CDR2 is FQNEAQ (reference sequence).

The chain recombines TRBV27 with TRBJ1-1; D may be TRBD1 (5 bases). The CDR3 runs 14 residues. Germline CDR1 and CDR2: MNHEY and SMNVEV (reference sequence). The germline V and J ends were trimmed by 3 bases and 4 bases, with 12 bases remaining between them. CDR3 sequence: CASSFRGVGTEAFF. CDR3 bases: TGTGCCAGCAGTTTCAGAGGGGTGGGCACTGAAGCTTTCTTT.

The rearrangement uses TRBV27 and TRBJ2-5, with D maybe TRBD1 (6 bases). Germline CDR1 is MNHEY and CDR2 is SMNVEV (reference sequence). The V end lost 6 bases, the J end lost 5 bases, and 19 bases lay between the germline ends. This CDR3 is built from 15 residues. The CDR3 spells CASRELQGWGETQYF. The CDR3 DNA reads as TGTGCCAGCAGGGAACTACAGGGTTGGGGGGAGACCCAGTACTTC.

This sequence joins TRBV29-1 and TRBJ2-3; D not certain. The germline V and J ends were trimmed by 3 bases and 5 bases, with 12 bases remaining between them. Germline lookup yields CDR1 SQVTM and CDR2 ANQGSEA. This CDR3 is 13 amino acids long. CDR3 region: CSVDDPGLDTQYF. In DNA form, the CDR3 reads TGCAGCGTTGATGACCCTGGGTTAGATACGCAGTATTTT.

The chain recombines TRBV5-1 with TRBJ2-7; maybe TRBD1 (6 bases). CDR1 SGHRS and CDR2 YFSETQ come from the germline V gene. V lost 2 bases and J 4 bases, leaving 13 bases between the germline ends. This CDR3 region has 14 residues. CDR3 DNA: TGCGCCAGCAGCTTACAGGGCAATTTATACGAGCAGTACTTC. Amino acids: CASSLQGNLYEQYF.

Concerning this clone: Other nucleotide sequences in the sample specify the same CDR3. J is TRBJ2-7 and V is TRBV5-1; 8 nucleotides agree with TRBD1. CDR1 SGHRS and CDR2 YFSETQ come from the germline V gene. The junction had 5 bases not matched to a gene; V was cut back by 4 bases and J by 2 bases. CDR3 size: 14 residues. The CDR3: CASSVGQGAYEQYF. The CDR3, as DNA: TGCGCCAGCAGCGTCGGACAGGGAGCCTACGAGCAGTACTTC.

As DNA, the CDR3 is TGTGCCAGCAAGGGCGGGACAGGCTTTTATAGCAATCAGCCCCAGCATTTT. Amino acids: CASKGGTGFYSNQPQHF. This sequence joins TRBV28 and TRBJ1-5; 8 bases map to TRBD1. CDR1 and CDR2 from the germline V gene are MDHEN and SYDVKM. V gave up 7 bases and J gave up 0 bases; unmatched junction bases: 11. The CDR3 consists of 17 residues.